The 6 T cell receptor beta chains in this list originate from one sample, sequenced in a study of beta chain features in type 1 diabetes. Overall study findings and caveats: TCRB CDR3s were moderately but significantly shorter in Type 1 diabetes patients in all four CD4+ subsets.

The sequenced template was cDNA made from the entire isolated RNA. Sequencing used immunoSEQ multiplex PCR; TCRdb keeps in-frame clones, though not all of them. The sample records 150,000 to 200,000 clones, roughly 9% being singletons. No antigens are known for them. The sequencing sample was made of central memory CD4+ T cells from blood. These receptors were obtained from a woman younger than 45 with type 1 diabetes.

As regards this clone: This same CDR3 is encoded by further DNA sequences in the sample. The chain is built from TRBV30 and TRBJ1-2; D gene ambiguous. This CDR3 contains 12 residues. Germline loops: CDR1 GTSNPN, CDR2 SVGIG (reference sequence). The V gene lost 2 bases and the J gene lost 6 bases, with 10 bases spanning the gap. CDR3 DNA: TGTGCCTGGAGTAACGGCGGGGATGGCTACACCTTC. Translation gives CAWSNGGDGYTF.

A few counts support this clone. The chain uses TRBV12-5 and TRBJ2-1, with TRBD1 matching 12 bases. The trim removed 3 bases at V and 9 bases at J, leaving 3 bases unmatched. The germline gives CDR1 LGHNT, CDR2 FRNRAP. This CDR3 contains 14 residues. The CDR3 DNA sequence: TGTGCTAGTGGTTTAGGGACAGGGGGCACTGAGCAGTTCTTC. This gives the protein CASGLGTGGTEQFF. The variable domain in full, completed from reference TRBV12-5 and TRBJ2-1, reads DARVTQTPRHKVTEMGQEVTMRCQPILGHNTVFWYRQTMMQGLELLAYFRNRAPLDDSGMPKDRFSAEMPDATLATLKIQPSEPRDSAVYFCASGLGTGGTEQFFGPGTRLTVL.

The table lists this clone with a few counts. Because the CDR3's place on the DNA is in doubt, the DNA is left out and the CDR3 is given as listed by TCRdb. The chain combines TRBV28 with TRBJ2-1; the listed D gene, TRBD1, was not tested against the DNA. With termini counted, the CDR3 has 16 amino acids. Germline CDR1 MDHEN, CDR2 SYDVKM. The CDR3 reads CASSTSDRGRINEQFF.

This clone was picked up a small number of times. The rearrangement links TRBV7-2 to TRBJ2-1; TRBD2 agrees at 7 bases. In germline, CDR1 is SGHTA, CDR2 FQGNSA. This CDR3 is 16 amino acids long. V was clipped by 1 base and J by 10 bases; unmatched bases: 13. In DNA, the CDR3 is TGTGCCAGCAGCTTAGGGGGTGCCGCGGGAGTCAAGGAGCAGTTCTTC. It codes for CASSLGGAAGVKEQFF.

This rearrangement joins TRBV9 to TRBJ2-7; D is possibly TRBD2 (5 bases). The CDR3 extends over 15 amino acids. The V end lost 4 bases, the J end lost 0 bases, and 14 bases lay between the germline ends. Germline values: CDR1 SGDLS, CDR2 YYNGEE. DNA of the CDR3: TGTGCCAGCAGCCCACGGGGTGTAGGCTCCTACGAGCAGTACTTC. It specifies CASSPRGVGSYEQYF. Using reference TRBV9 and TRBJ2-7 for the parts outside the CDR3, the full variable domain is DSGVTQTPKHLITATGQRVTLRCSPRSGDLSVYWYQQSLDQGLQFLIQYYNGEERAKGNILERFSAQQFPDLHSELNLSSLELGDSALYFCASSPRGVGSYEQYFGPGTRLTVT.

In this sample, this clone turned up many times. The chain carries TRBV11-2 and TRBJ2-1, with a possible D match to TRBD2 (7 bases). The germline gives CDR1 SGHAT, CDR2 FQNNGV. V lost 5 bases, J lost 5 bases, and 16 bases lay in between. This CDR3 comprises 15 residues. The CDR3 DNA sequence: TGTGCCAGCAGCCAGCAGGGAGGGGGGAACAATGAGCAGTTCTTC. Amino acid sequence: CASSQQGGGNNEQFF.